These T cell receptor beta chains were read from a single sample in a study of spatial heterogeneity in lung cancer. TCRdb ran MiXCR on the 5' RACE reads and lists one entry per CDR3 protein. The sample has tens of thousands of distinct CDR3 sequences, 5% to 5.5% seen once. The source was PBMCs, collected at follow-up. The source of these receptors is a female donor with early-stage non-small cell lung cancer. The conserved cysteine and the conserved F or W are not part of the CDR3 here. Each record gives: J gene, V gene, CDR3 length, CDR3 protein.

>TRBJ1-2|TRBV3-1|14
ASSLGQGPQSYGYT
>TRBJ1-2|TRBV7-9|11
ASSLESRSGYT
>TRBJ1-6|TRBV9|13
ASSVGGDRNSPLH
>TRBJ1-6|TRBV4-3|15
ASSQDLGGRYNSPLH
>TRBJ1-1|TRBV6-5|10
ASSSSIGEAF
>TRBJ2-1|TRBV20-1|14
SARDQRARLYNEQF
>TRBJ2-6|TRBV19|13
ASSSGTAGANVLT
>TRBJ1-2|TRBV18|12
ASSPGQGHYGYT
>TRBJ2-3|TRBV11-2|15
ASSPGLGPSSTDTQY
>TRBJ1-1|TRBV6-1|11
ASRGFHYTEAF
>TRBJ2-3|TRBV9|14
ASSVAARAATDTQY
>TRBJ1-3|TRBV10-3|12
ASRGRETGNTIY
>TRBJ2-3|TRBV28|15
ASSFRVIEGNTDTQY
>TRBJ1-2|TRBV14|11
ASSPRQGDGYT
>TRBJ1-4|TRBV7-8|13
ASSGGTGGFEKLF
>TRBJ1-1|TRBV4-2|13
ASSQEQGEGTEAF
>TRBJ2-1|TRBV6-2/TRBV6-3|11
ASSYSVYNEQF
>TRBJ1-4|TRBV5-1|13
ASSASPTMGEKLF
>TRBJ1-2|TRBV7-2|12
ASSLFGGSDGYT
>TRBJ2-6|TRBV30|13
AWSGSYSGANVLT
>TRBJ2-5|TRBV20-1|13
SAGGLAGQLETQY
>TRBJ2-2|TRBV14|11
TSRPSGTGELF
>TRBJ2-5|TRBV5-5|11
ASSLFLGETQY
>TRBJ2-5|TRBV7-2|12
ASSMGLAVETQY
>TRBJ1-5|TRBV28|10
ASSATRQPQH
>TRBJ2-1|TRBV19|14
ASSTSGRGPYNEQF
>TRBJ2-5|TRBV7-2|14
ASSFGLAGGEETQY
>TRBJ2-5|TRBV25-1|12
ASSEWGNTETQY
>TRBJ2-3|TRBV4-2|11
ASSRGMGDTQY
>TRBJ2-3|TRBV2|13
ASSEVGAGTDTQY
>TRBJ2-7|TRBV6-2/TRBV6-3|11
ASSYSVGYEQY
>TRBJ1-2|TRBV5-8|10
ASSLDTLGYT
>TRBJ2-7|TRBV7-2|9
ASATPYEQY
>TRBJ2-2|TRBV27|16
ASSSVGTFPPVPGELF
>TRBJ1-4|TRBV7-9|11
ASSEQNNEKLF
>TRBJ2-7|TRBV29-1|14
SVEEGLRGQGYEQY
>TRBJ1-1|TRBV5-1|13
ASSIAGSRNTEAF
>TRBJ2-3|TRBV7-8|11
ASTQGGSDTQY
>TRBJ2-5|TRBV6-2/TRBV6-3|16
ASSRIGQGTVGQETQY
>TRBJ1-2|TRBV18|10
ASSPTGDGYT
>TRBJ2-7|TRBV7-9|10
ASSFSSYEQY
>TRBJ1-1|TRBV12-3/TRBV12-4|13
ASINLPAGQAEAF
>TRBJ2-3|TRBV6-2/TRBV6-3|10
AVLGQTDTQY
>TRBJ2-3|TRBV10-3|13
AISVAGASTDTQY
>TRBJ2-5|TRBV29-1|11
SVVGAYQETQY
>TRBJ2-7|TRBV6-5|12
ASSYGVGSHEQY
>TRBJ2-7|TRBV6-5|12
ASMVGQGAHEQY